The rows below give T cell receptor beta chains drawn from one sample of a study of T cell clones after liver transplantation. Only in-frame clones appear in the TCRdb table, and some are missing; sequencing was by immunoSEQ multiplex PCR. The sample carries over 100,000 clones, roughly 80% recorded once. The sample here was CD4+ T cells from blood, taken before liver transplant. The receptors derive from a human donor who received a liver transplant. The CDR3 runs from the conserved cysteine through the conserved F or W. The D gene is left open where the match is weak. The listing skips clone size in some rows; elsewhere it reads once, few, many or a size class.

clone size,J gene,V gene,D gene,CDR3 protein,CDR3 DNA
.,TRBJ2-7,TRBV2,TRBD2,CASSALGGTSGRVSNEQYF,TGTGCCAGCAGTGCGTTGGGGGGGACTAGCGGGAGGGTCTCGAACGAGCAGTACTTC
.,TRBJ1-2,TRBV6-6,.,CASRSDRETGYTF,TGTGCCAGCAGGTCCGATCGGGAAACTGGCTACACCTTC
.,TRBJ1-4,TRBV6-1,TRBD1,CASSDRTGGNEKLFF,TGTGCCAGCAGTGATAGGACAGGAGGAAATGAAAAACTGTTTTTT
.,TRBJ2-7,TRBV7-2,TRBD2,CASSRRTSGSNEQYF,TGTGCCAGCAGCCGGCGGACTAGCGGGAGCAACGAGCAGTACTTC
.,TRBJ1-2,TRBV7-2,.,CASSPQPEGRPYGYTF,TGTGCCAGCAGCCCTCAACCGGAGGGACGTCCATATGGCTACACCTTC
.,TRBJ1-2,TRBV30,TRBD1,CACFALGTGDGYTF,TGTGCCTGTTTCGCCCTTGGGACAGGGGATGGCTACACCTTC
.,TRBJ2-7,TRBV19,TRBD1,CATTPDRVPYEQYF,TGTGCCACAACCCCGGACAGGGTTCCCTACGAGCAGTACTTC
.,TRBJ1-4,TRBV7-2,.,CASSFSETTNEKLFF,TGTGCCAGCAGCTTTTCGGAGACAACTAATGAAAAACTGTTTTTT
.,TRBJ1-5,TRBV7-6,.,CASSNPGHNQPQHF,TGTGCCAGCAGCAACCCTGGTCACAATCAGCCCCAGCATTTT
.,TRBJ2-1,TRBV7-2,TRBD2,CASSPVRGGIRNEQFF,TGTGCCAGCAGCCCGGTTCGGGGGGGAATCCGCAATGAGCAGTTCTTC
.,TRBJ1-4,TRBV19,TRBD1,CASSSGTVTSEKLFF,TGTGCCAGTAGTTCCGGGACAGTCACTAGTGAAAAACTGTTTTTT
.,TRBJ2-7,TRBV2,.,CASSDIPPASYEQYF,TGTGCCAGCAGCGATATCCCCCCGGCTAGCTATGAGCAGTACTTC
.,TRBJ1-4,TRBV6-5,TRBD1,CASSYGGTGGEKLFF,TGTGCCAGCAGTTACGGCGGGACAGGGGGTGAAAAACTGTTTTTT
.,TRBJ1-6,TRBV6-5,.,CASGDWGGGNSPLHF,TGTGCCAGCGGCGACTGGGGGGGTGGGAATTCACCCCTCCACTTT
.,TRBJ1-1,TRBV7-9,.,CASSLDGWLNTEAFF,TGTGCCAGCAGCTTGGATGGGTGGCTGAACACTGAAGCTTTCTTT
once,TRBJ1-3,TRBV7-2,.,CASSLVRADSGNTIYF,TGTGCCAGCAGCTTAGTGAGGGCGGACTCTGGAAACACCATATATTTT
.,TRBJ1-6,TRBV5-5,TRBD1,CASSLQGAQNSPLHF,TGTGCCAGCAGCTTGCAGGGGGCGCAAAATTCACCCCTCCACTTT
few,TRBJ1-5,TRBV2,.,CASSEVAGVSDNQPQHF,TGTGCCAGCAGTGAAGTTGCAGGGGTTAGCGACAATCAGCCCCAGCATTTT
.,TRBJ2-7,TRBV2,TRBD2,CASSEMVAGGYEQYF,TGTGCCAGCAGTGAAATGGTGGCGGGGGGCTACGAGCAGTACTTC
.,TRBJ1-5,TRBV10-3,.,CAISEAQRGNQPQHF,TGTGCCATATCCGAGGCACAACGGGGCAATCAGCCCCAGCATTTT
.,TRBJ2-3,TRBV10-2,.,CASEGPNTDTQYF,TGCGCCAGCGAGGGACCGAACACAGATACGCAGTATTTT
few,TRBJ1-3,TRBV19,.,CASIQKASSGNTIYF,TGTGCCAGTATCCAGAAGGCCAGCTCTGGAAACACCATATATTTT
.,TRBJ2-3,TRBV7-3,TRBD2,CASSSSSTSGADTQYF,TGTGCCAGCAGCTCCTCATCGACTAGCGGGGCAGATACGCAGTATTTT
.,TRBJ2-7,TRBV5-1,TRBD1,CASSLASGTGVSYEQYF,TGCGCCAGCAGCTTGGCTTCCGGGACAGGAGTCTCCTACGAGCAGTACTTC
once,TRBJ2-5,TRBV27,.,CASRLRWGRETQYF,TGTGCCAGCAGACTCCGATGGGGGCGGGAGACCCAGTACTTC
.,TRBJ1-5,TRBV19,.,CASSRTNQPQHF,TGTGCCAGTAGTCGGACCAATCAGCCCCAGCATTTT
.,TRBJ2-7,TRBV28,.,CASKAVAYEQYF,TGTGCCAGCAAGGCGGTGGCCTACGAGCAGTACTTC
few,TRBJ2-7,TRBV21-1,.,CASSKATGTARSYEQYF,TGTGCCAGCAGCAAAGCGACCGGGACAGCGCGCTCCTACGAGCAGTACTTC
.,TRBJ2-3,TRBV4-2,.,CASSQNRATDTQYF,TGTGCCAGCAGCCAAAACAGGGCGACGGATACGCAGTATTTT
.,TRBJ1-3,TRBV9,.,CASRSDSNSGNTIYF,TGTGCCAGCAGATCCGACAGTAACTCTGGAAACACCATATATTTT
few,TRBJ1-4,TRBV5-1,.,CASSPSTAFNEKLFF,TGCGCCAGCAGCCCATCCACAGCTTTTAATGAAAAACTGTTTTTT
.,TRBJ1-4,TRBV27,.,CASRLGGVGEKLFF,TGTGCCAGTCGTCTAGGGGGAGTCGGTGAAAAACTGTTTTTT
.,TRBJ2-1,TRBV5-4,TRBD2,CASSSRGDGNNEQFF,TGTGCCAGCAGCTCCCGGGGGGACGGAAACAATGAGCAGTTCTTC
once,TRBJ2-7,TRBV6-1,.,CASRGDRSSYEQYF,TGTGCCAGCAGGGGCGACAGAAGCTCCTACGAGCAGTACTTC
once,TRBJ2-1,TRBV27,TRBD2,CASSQLQNGLAGGLSYNEQFF,TGTGCCAGCAGCCAACTTCAAAATGGACTAGCGGGGGGGCTTTCTTACAATGAGCAGTTCTTC
.,TRBJ2-1,TRBV11-1,TRBD1,CASSLEGQGYNEQFF,TGTGCCAGCAGCTTAGAGGGACAGGGCTACAATGAGCAGTTCTTC
.,TRBJ1-2,TRBV27,TRBD1,CASSSRTGSNYGYTF,TGTGCCAGCAGTTCCCGGACAGGCTCTAACTATGGCTACACCTTC
once,TRBJ2-5,TRBV6-5,TRBD2,CAISGGETQYF,TGTGCCATTTCGGGGGGGGAGACCCAGTACTTC
.,TRBJ1-4,TRBV7-2,.,CASSLAPVKGGWEKLFF,TGTGCCAGCAGCTTAGCCCCCGTGAAGGGGGGGTGGGAAAAACTGTTTTTT
.,TRBJ2-3,TRBV21-1,.,CASSSKFPWWRGSTDTQYF,TGTGCCAGCAGCTCAAAGTTCCCTTGGTGGCGGGGTAGCACAGATACGCAGTATTTT
.,TRBJ2-1,TRBV7-3,.,CASSSYLGAADTYNEQFF,TGTGCCAGCAGCTCTTACCTGGGGGCAGCGGACACCTACAATGAGCAGTTCTTC
.,TRBJ1-2,TRBV27,.,CASSLPDRLDGYTF,TGTGCCAGCAGTTTACCTGACAGGCTAGATGGCTACACCTTC
.,TRBJ2-1,TRBV7-6,TRBD2,CASSLGAGGPYNEQFF,TGTGCCAGCAGCTTAGGAGCGGGAGGGCCCTACAATGAGCAGTTCTTC
few,TRBJ1-2,TRBV28,.,CASSLPSNYGYTF,TGTGCCAGCAGTTTGCCTTCTAACTATGGCTACACCTTC
.,TRBJ2-4,TRBV28,.,CASTLRGRLAKNIQYF,TGTGCCAGCACTCTAAGGGGGAGGCTAGCCAAAAACATTCAGTACTTC
.,TRBJ2-6,TRBV6-5,TRBD2,CASTNGGTGANVLTF,TGTGCCAGCACCAACGGGGGGACTGGGGCCAACGTCCTGACTTTC
.,TRBJ1-1,TRBV7-6,.,CASSLGGGSTEAFF,TGTGCCAGCAGCTTAGGAGGGGGATCCACTGAAGCTTTCTTT
.,TRBJ1-5,TRBV7-2,.,CASSLSQAQGPQHF,TGTGCCAGCAGCTTAAGCCAGGCACAGGGACCCCAGCATTTT
.,TRBJ2-1,TRBV29-1,TRBD1,CSATTGASYNEQFF,TGCAGCGCAACGACAGGGGCAAGTTACAATGAGCAGTTCTTC
.,TRBJ2-5,TRBV5-6,.,CASSLPGRETQYF,TGTGCCAGCAGCTTGCCAGGGAGAGAGACCCAGTACTTC
once,TRBJ2-7,TRBV19,TRBD1,CASSIRTGGYEQYF,TGTGCCAGTAGTATCCGAACAGGGGGCTACGAGCAGTACTTC
.,TRBJ1-1,TRBV4-2,.,CASSQPGTGLDTEAFF,TGTGCCAGCAGCCAACCCGGAACAGGGCTGGACACTGAAGCTTTCTTT
.,TRBJ1-5,TRBV18,TRBD1,CASSPVFGQGRKNQPQHF,TGTGCCAGCTCGCCCGTTTTTGGACAGGGAAGAAAAAATCAGCCCCAGCATTTT
.,TRBJ2-2,TRBV9,TRBD1,CASSVRLTGAITGELFF,TGTGCCAGCAGCGTCCGACTGACAGGGGCAATCACCGGGGAGCTGTTTTTT
.,TRBJ1-2,TRBV7-2,.,CASSPTRNGYTF,TGTGCCAGCAGCCCGACAAGAAATGGCTACACCTTC
.,TRBJ1-4,TRBV5-6,.,CASSLVGAQSFGEKLFF,TGTGCCAGCAGCTTGGTTGGGGCACAATCCTTTGGTGAAAAACTGTTTTTT